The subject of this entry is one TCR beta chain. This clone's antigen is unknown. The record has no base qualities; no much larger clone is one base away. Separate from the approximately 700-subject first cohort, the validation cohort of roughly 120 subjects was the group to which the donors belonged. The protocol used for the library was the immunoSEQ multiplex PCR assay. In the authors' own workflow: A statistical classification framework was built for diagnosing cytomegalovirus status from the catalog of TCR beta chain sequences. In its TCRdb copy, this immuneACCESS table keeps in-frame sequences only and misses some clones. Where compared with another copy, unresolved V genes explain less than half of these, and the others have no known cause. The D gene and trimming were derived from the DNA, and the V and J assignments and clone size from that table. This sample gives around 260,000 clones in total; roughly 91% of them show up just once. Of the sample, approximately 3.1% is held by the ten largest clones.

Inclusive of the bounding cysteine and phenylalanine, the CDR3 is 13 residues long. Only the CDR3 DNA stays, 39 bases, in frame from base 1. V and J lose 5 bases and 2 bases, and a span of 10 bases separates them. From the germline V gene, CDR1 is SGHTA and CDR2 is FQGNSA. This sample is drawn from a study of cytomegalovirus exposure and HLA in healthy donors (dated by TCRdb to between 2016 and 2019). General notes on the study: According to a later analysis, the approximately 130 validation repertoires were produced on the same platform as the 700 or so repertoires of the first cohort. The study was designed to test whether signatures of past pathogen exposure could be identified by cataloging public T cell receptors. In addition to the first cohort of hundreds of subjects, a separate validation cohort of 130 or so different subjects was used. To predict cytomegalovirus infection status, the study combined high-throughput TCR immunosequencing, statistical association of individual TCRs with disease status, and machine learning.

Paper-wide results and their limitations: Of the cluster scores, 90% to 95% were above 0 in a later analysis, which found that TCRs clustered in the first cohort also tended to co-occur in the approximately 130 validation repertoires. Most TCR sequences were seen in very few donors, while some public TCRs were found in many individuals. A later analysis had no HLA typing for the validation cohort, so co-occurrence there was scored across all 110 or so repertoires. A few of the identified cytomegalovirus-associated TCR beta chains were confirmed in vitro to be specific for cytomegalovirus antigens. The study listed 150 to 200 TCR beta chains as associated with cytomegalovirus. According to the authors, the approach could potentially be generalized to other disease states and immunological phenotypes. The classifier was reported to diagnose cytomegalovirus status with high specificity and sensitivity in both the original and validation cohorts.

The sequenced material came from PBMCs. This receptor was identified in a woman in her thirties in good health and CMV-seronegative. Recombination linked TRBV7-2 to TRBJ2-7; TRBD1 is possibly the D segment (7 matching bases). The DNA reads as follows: TGTGCCAGCAGCGGCGGGACAGCCTACGAGCAGTACTTC. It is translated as CASSGGTAYEQYF. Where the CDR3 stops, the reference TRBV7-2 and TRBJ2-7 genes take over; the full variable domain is GAGVSQSPSNKVTEKGKDVELRCDPISGHTALYWYRQSLGQGLEFLIYFQGNSAPDKSGLPSDRFSAERTGGSVSTLTIQRTQQEDSAVYLCASSGGTAYEQYFGPGTRLTVT.